Listed below are T cell receptor beta chains from one sample, sequenced in a study of T cell repertoires in cytomegalovirus infection. TCRdb processed the reads anew with MiXCR; each CDR3 protein has one entry. The data contain around 530,000 distinct CDR3 sequences, less than 30% of them seen just once; the ten biggest clones take up about 13%. The specimen sequenced was PBMCs. These receptor sequences come from a human donor in good health (CMV status not recorded). Some clones in this sample may be carry-over from other donors' samples. Both conserved end residues are part of each CDR3. D genes are given only for firm matches. Only part of the rows carry a size: once, few, many, or a class if the clone is expanded.

CASMGRLGLERNEQFF	TGTGCCAGTATGGGGCGTTTAGGTTTAGAACGCAATGAGCAGTTCTTC	TRBJ2-1	TRBV19	few	.
CASSPPRGAGVRETQYF	TGTGCCAGCAGCCCCCCCCGCGGAGCGGGAGTAAGGGAGACCCAGTACTTC	TRBJ2-5	TRBV11-3	few	TRBD2
CAWRDKGGLTGGTAFF	TGTGCCTGGAGGGATAAAGGCGGGCTTACAGGGGGCACAGCTTTCTTT	TRBJ1-1	TRBV30	few	TRBD1
CASSGGTSGRATDTQYF	TGTGCCAGCAGCGGGGGGACTAGCGGGAGGGCCACAGATACGCAGTATTTT	TRBJ2-3	TRBV9	once	TRBD2
CASSLLENIDNEQFF	TGTGCCAGCAGCTTACTAGAGAATATTGACAATGAGCAGTTCTTC	TRBJ2-1	TRBV7-9	.	.
CSARDPRQGSEKLFF	TGCAGTGCTAGAGACCCAAGACAGGGGAGCGAAAAACTGTTTTTT	TRBJ1-4	TRBV20-1	.	TRBD1
CASTGQGSTYEQYF	TGTGCCAGTACCGGACAGGGTAGCACCTACGAGCAGTACTTC	TRBJ2-7	TRBV19	.	TRBD1
CASSLGRPIPTGELFF	TGTGCCAGCAGCTTGGGTCGGCCCATCCCCACCGGGGAGCTGTTTTTT	TRBJ2-2	TRBV5-6	many	.
CASSLRLTGLDTEAFF	TGTGCCAGCAGCTTAAGGCTTACAGGGCTCGACACTGAAGCTTTCTTT	TRBJ1-1	TRBV7-3	few	.
CATCPGEYGYTF	TGTGCCACCTGCCCGGGGGAGTATGGCTACACCTTC	TRBJ1-2	TRBV19	few	.
CASSPDRVFRAGELFF	TGTGCCAGCAGCCCGGACAGGGTCTTTCGGGCCGGGGAGCTGTTTTTT	TRBJ2-2	TRBV12-3/TRBV12-4	.	TRBD1
CASSLWGLGSYEQYF	TGTGCCAGCAGTTTATGGGGCCTTGGGTCCTACGAGCAGTACTTC	TRBJ2-7	TRBV28	.	.
CATTMSPRNAQETQYF	TGTGCCACTACGATGTCCCCCCGGAACGCCCAGGAGACCCAGTACTTC	TRBJ2-5	TRBV6-2/TRBV6-3	.	.
CASSSGVVFRSAEAFF	TGTGCCAGCAGTTCAGGTGTTGTTTTTAGGAGTGCTGAAGCTTTCTTT	TRBJ1-1	TRBV5-8	few	.
CASSARGTSGSLRPYNEQFF	TGTGCCAGCAGCGCTAGGGGGACTAGCGGGAGTTTAAGGCCCTACAATGAGCAGTTCTTC	TRBJ2-1	TRBV7-2	many	TRBD2
CASSAGQGSGEAFF	TGCGCCAGCAGCGCGGGACAGGGTAGCGGTGAAGCTTTCTTT	TRBJ1-1	TRBV5-1	.	TRBD1
CASSSNRDSYEQYF	TGTGCCAGCAGCTCGAACCGGGACTCGTACGAGCAGTACTTC	TRBJ2-7	TRBV7-2	many	.
CASSWGPGGETQYF	TGTGCCAGCAGCTGGGGGCCCGGCGGTGAGACCCAGTACTTC	TRBJ2-5	TRBV7-9	few	.